The entry that follows covers one TCR beta chain sequence. Antigen specificity is unknown. This record comes from a study of Graves' ophthalmopathy and Graves' hyperthyroidism. Amplification targeted the TCR beta CDR3 regions, with RNA transcripts as the source material. Following a first-round RT-PCR that used HTBI primers, a second-round multiplex PCR was carried out. MiXCR, applied by TCRdb to the multiplex PCR reads, yields one record per CDR3 protein. The table lists hundreds of thousands of distinct CDR3 sequences, 20% to 25% of them singletons. Germline V gene lookup returns CDR1 MNHEY and CDR2 SMNVEV (reference sequence). The CDR3 sequence is 16 residues long. Trimming removed 1 base from V and 4 bases from J, with 16 bases in between. Where ophthalmopathy was absent within 18 months of follow-up, hyperthyroidism was stable. Regarding the study as a whole: Sensitivity reached roughly 90% and specificity 81.08% for a 13-signature model separating ophthalmopathy from stable hyperthyroidism. Blood also held most thyroid clonotypes expanded above 0.001 frequency.

Material for sequencing was peripheral blood. The receptor comes from a woman under 30 with stable Graves' hyperthyroidism. The chain uses TRBV27 and TRBJ1-1; D might be TRBD1 (5 bases). In DNA form, the CDR3 reads TGTGCCAGCAGTTTATATAGCGAGACAGTAGGCACTGAAGCTTTCTTT. It specifies CASSLYSETVGTEAFF.